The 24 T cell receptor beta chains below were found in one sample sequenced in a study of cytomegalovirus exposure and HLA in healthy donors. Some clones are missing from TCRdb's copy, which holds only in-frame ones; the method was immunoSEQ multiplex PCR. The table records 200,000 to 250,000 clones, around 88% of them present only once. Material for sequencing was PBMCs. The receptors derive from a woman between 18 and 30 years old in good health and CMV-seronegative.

Here the CDR3 reads CASSLDGTSGSWIDEQYF. Written as DNA, the CDR3 is TGTGCCAGCAGCTTAGACGGGACTAGCGGGAGTTGGATCGACGAGCAGTACTTC. The rearrangement links TRBV11-2 to TRBJ2-7; 14 bases are shared with TRBD2. The ends lost 0 bases at V and 5 bases at J; junction bases unmatched: 9. Germline lookup yields CDR1 SGHAT and CDR2 FQNNGV. CDR3 size: 18 residues.

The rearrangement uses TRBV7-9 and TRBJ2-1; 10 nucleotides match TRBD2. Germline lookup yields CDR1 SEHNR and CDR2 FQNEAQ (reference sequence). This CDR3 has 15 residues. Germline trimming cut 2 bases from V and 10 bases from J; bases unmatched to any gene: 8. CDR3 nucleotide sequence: TGTGCCAGCAGCTTACTGGCTAGCGGGAGTTCGGAGCAGTTCTTC. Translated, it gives CASSLLASGSSEQFF.

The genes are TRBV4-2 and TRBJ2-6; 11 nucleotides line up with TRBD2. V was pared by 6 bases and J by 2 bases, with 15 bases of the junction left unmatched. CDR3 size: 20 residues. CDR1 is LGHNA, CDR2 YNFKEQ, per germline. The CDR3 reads CASSGGQQKTSGAGANVLTF. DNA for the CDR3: TGTGCCAGCAGTGGCGGGCAGCAAAAGACTAGCGGGGCTGGGGCCAACGTCCTGACTTTC.

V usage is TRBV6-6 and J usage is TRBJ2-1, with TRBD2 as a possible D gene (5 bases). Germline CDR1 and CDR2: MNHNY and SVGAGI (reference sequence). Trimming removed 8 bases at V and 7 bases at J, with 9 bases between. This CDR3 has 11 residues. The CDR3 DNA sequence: TGTGCCAGCGGGAGTATGAATGAGCAGTTCTTC. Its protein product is CASGSMNEQFF.

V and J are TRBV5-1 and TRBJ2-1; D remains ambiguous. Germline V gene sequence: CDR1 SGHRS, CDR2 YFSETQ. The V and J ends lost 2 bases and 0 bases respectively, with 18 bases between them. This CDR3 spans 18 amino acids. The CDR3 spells CASSFRQMTPSSYNEQFF. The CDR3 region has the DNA TGCGCCAGCAGCTTCCGGCAGATGACTCCAAGCTCCTACAATGAGCAGTTCTTC.

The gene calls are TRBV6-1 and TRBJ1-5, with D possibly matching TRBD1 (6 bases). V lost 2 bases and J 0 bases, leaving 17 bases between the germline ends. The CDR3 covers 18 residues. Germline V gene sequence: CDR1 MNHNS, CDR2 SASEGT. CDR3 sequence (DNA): TGTGCCAGCAGTGAAACTATGGGACATCTTTATAGCAATCAGCCCCAGCATTTT. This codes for CASSETMGHLYSNQPQHF.

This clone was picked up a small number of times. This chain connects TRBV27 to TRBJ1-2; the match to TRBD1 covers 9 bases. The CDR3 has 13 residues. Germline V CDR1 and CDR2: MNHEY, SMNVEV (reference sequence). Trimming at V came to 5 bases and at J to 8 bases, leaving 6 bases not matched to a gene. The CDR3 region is CASSPGQGRGYTF. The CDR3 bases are TGTGCCAGCAGTCCCGGACAGGGGCGCGGCTACACCTTC.

The CDR3 nucleotides are TGTGCCAGCAGCCCCCGGTGGGTAGCGGATCCCTACAATGAGCAGTTCTTC. Its protein product is CASSPRWVADPYNEQFF. The gene calls are TRBV14 and TRBJ2-1, with D perhaps TRBD2 (6 bases). The CDR3 runs to 17 residues. Germline-derived CDR1 and CDR2 are SGHDN and FVKESK. V lost 4 bases to trimming and J lost 2 bases, with 18 bases between them.

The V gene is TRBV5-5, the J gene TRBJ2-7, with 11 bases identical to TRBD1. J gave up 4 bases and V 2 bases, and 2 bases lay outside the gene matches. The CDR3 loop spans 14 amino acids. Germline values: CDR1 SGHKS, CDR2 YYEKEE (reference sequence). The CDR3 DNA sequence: TGTGCCAGCAGCTTCGGGACAGGGGGTTACGAGCAGTACTTC. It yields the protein CASSFGTGGYEQYF. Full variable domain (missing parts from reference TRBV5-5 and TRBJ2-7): DAGVTQSPTHLIKTRGQQVTLRCSPISGHKSVSWYQQVLGQGPQFIFQYYEKEERGRGNFPDRFSARQFPNYSSELNVNALLLGDSALYLCASSFGTGGYEQYFGPGTRLTVT.

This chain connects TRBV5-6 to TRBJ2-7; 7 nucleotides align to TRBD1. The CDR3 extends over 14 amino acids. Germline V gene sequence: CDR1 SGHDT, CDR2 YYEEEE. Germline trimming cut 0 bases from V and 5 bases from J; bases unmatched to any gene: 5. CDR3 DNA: TGTGCCAGCAGCTTGGACAGGGGCTCAAACGAGCAGTACTTC. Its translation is CASSLDRGSNEQYF.

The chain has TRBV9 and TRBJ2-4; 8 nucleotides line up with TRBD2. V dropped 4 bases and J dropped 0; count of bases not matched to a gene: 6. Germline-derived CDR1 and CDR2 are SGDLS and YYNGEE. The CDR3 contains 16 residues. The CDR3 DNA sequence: TGTGCCAGCAGCTCCGGGGGGGAACTAGCCAAAAACATTCAGTACTTC. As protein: CASSSGGELAKNIQYF.

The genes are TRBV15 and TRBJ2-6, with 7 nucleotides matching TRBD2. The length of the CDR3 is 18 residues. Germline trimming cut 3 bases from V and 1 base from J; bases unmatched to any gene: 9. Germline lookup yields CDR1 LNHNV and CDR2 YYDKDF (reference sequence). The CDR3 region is CATSSLGGRVSGANVLTF. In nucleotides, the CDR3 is TGTGCCACCAGCAGTCTCGGCGGGAGAGTTTCTGGGGCCAACGTCCTGACTTTC.

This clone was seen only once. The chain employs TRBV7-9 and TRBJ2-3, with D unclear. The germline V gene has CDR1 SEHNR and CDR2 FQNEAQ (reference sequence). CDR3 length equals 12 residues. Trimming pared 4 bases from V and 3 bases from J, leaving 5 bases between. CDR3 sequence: CASSSVTDTQYF. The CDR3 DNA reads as TGTGCCAGCAGCTCAGTAACAGATACGCAGTATTTT. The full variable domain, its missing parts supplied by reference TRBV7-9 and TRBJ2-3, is DTGVSQNPRHKITKRGQNVTFRCDPISEHNRLYWYRQTLGQGPEFLTYFQNEAQLEKSRLLSDRFSAERPKGSFSTLEIQRTEQGDSAMYLCASSSVTDTQYFGPGTRLTVL.

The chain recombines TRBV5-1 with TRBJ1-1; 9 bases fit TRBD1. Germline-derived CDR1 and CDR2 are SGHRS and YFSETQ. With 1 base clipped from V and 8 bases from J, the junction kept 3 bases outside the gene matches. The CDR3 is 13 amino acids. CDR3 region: CASSLTGGLEAFF. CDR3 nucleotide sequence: TGCGCCAGCAGCTTGACAGGGGGCCTGGAAGCTTTCTTT.

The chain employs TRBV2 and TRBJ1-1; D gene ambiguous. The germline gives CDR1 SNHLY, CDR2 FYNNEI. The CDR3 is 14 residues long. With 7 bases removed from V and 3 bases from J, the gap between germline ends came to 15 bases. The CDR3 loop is CASKIRGLDTEAFF. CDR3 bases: TGTGCCAGCAAGATCCGGGGTTTGGACACTGAAGCTTTCTTT.

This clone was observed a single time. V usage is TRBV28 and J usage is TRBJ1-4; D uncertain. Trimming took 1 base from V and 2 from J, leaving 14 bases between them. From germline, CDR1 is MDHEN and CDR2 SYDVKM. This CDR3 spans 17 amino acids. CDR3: CASSLSGKGGTNEKLFF. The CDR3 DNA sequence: TGTGCCAGCAGTTTATCTGGGAAAGGAGGCACTAATGAAAAACTGTTTTTT.

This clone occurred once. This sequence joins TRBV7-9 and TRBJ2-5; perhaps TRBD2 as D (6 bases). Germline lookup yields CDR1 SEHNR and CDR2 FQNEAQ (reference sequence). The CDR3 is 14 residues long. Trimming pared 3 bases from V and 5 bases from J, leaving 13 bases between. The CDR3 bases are TGTGCCAGCAGCTTCCGGGAGCTACGGGAGACCCAGTACTTC. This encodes CASSFRELRETQYF. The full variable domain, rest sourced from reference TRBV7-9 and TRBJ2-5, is DTGVSQNPRHKITKRGQNVTFRCDPISEHNRLYWYRQTLGQGPEFLTYFQNEAQLEKSRLLSDRFSAERPKGSFSTLEIQRTEQGDSAMYLCASSFRELRETQYFGPGTRLLVL.

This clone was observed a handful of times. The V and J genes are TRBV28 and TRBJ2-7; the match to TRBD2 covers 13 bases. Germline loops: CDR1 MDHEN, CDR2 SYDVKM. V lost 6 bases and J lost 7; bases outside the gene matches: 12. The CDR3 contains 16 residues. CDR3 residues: CASSTHGLAGDWEQYF. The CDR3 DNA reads TGTGCCAGCAGCACTCACGGACTAGCGGGAGATTGGGAGCAGTACTTC.

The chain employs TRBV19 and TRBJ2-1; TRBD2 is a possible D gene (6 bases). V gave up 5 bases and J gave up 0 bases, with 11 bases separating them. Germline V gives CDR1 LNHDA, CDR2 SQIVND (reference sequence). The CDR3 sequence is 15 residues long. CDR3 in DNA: TGTGCCAGTAGTCCGGACGGGAGCTCCTACAATGAGCAGTTCTTC. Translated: CASSPDGSSYNEQFF.

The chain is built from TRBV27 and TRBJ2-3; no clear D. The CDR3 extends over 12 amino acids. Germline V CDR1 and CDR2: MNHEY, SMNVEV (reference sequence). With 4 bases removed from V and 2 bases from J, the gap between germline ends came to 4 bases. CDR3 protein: CASSSNTDTQYF. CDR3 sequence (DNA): TGTGCCAGCAGTTCTAACACAGATACGCAGTATTTT.

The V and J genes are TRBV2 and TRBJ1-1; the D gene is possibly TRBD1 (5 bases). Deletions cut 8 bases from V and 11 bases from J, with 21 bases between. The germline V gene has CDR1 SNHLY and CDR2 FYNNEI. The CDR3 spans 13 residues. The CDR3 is CASAEEGRSYAFF. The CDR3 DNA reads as TGTGCCAGCGCAGAGGAGGGGCGTTCCTACGCTTTCTTT.

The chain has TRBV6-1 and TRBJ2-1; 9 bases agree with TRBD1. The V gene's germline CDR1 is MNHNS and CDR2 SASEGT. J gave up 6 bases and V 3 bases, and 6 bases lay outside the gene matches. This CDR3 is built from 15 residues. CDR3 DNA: TGTGCCAGCAGTGAGACAGGGGGAATGTTCAATGAGCAGTTCTTC. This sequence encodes CASSETGGMFNEQFF.

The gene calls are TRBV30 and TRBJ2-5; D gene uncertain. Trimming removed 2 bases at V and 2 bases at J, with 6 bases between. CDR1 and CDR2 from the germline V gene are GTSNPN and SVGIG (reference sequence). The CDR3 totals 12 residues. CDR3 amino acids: CAWSYGQETQYF. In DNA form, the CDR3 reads TGTGCCTGGAGTTACGGGCAAGAGACCCAGTACTTC. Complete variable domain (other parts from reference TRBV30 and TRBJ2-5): SQTIHQWPATLVQPVGSPLSLECTVEGTSNPNLYWYRQAAGRGLQLLFYSVGIGQISSEVPQNLSASRPQDRQFILSSKKLLLSDSGFYLCAWSYGQETQYFGPGTRLLVL.

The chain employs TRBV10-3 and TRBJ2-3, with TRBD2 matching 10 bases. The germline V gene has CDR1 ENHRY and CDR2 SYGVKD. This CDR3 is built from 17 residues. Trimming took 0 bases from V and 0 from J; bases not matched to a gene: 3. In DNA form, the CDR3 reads TGTGCCATCAGTGAGTCGCCTAGCGGGAGTAGCACAGATACGCAGTATTTT. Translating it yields CAISESPSGSSTDTQYF.